The 28 T cell receptor beta chains in this list originate from one sample, sequenced in a study of cytomegalovirus exposure and HLA in healthy donors. Both 60 Vbeta primers and 13 Jbeta primers went into the PCR. Some clones are missing from TCRdb's copy, which holds only in-frame ones; the method was immunoSEQ multiplex PCR. The sample records some 120,000 clones, around 77% being singletons. The sequenced sample was PBMCs. All receptors come from a human donor in good health.

The rearrangement joins TRBV7-9 to TRBJ2-1; 7 positions match TRBD2. The CDR3 extends over 14 amino acids. Germline V gene lookup returns CDR1 SEHNR and CDR2 FQNEAQ (reference sequence). The trim removed 5 bases at V and 2 bases at J, leaving 3 bases unmatched. The CDR3 here is CASSPGLAYNEQFF. CDR3 DNA: TGTGCCAGCAGCCCCGGACTAGCCTACAATGAGCAGTTCTTC.

The chain is built from TRBV6-6 and TRBJ1-1; TRBD1 agrees at 10 bases. V shed 11 bases and J 1 base; nucleotides not matched to a gene: 10. The CDR3 consists of 15 residues. CDR1 MNHNY and CDR2 SVGAGI come from the germline V gene (reference sequence). The CDR3 is CASHRGQGTNTEAFF. CDR3 nucleotide sequence: TGTGCCTCCCACCGGGGACAGGGGACGAACACTGAAGCTTTCTTT.

This chain uses TRBV7-8 with TRBJ2-5; 9 bases map to TRBD1. The CDR3 is 15 amino acids. Germline V gene data show CDR1 as SGHVS and CDR2 as FQNEAQ. The junction had 4 bases not matched to a gene; V was cut back by 0 bases and J by 5 bases. The CDR3 protein is CASSLAGTGRETQYF. CDR3 DNA: TGTGCCAGCAGCTTAGCCGGGACAGGGAGGGAGACCCAGTACTTC.

The chain has TRBV19 and TRBJ1-2; D not resolved. The CDR3 consists of 14 residues. Trimming pared 4 bases from V and 4 bases from J, leaving 13 bases between. Germline V gene lookup returns CDR1 LNHDA and CDR2 SQIVND (reference sequence). The CDR3 here is CASSTSSPSYGYTF. CDR3 nucleotides: TGTGCCAGTAGTACATCAAGTCCCAGCTATGGCTACACCTTC.

The rearrangement links TRBV14 to TRBJ2-2; 9 bases fit TRBD1. In germline, CDR1 is SGHDN, CDR2 FVKESK. CDR3 length: 17 amino acids. Trimming removed 2 bases from V and 0 bases from J; junction bases left unmatched: 4. The CDR3 DNA follows: TGTGCCAGCAGCCAACATAGGACAGGGGCGAACACCGGGGAGCTGTTTTTT. Amino acid sequence: CASSQHRTGANTGELFF.

The chain is built from TRBV2 and TRBJ1-3; 7 bases align to TRBD1. The CDR3 is 15 amino acids. The J segment lost 4 bases and the V segment lost 5 bases, leaving 8 bases of the junction unmatched. Germline values: CDR1 SNHLY, CDR2 FYNNEI. This CDR3 reads CASSPPQGSGNTIYF. For the CDR3, the DNA is TGTGCCAGCAGTCCGCCACAGGGGTCAGGAAACACCATATATTTT.

The chain is built from TRBV5-8 and TRBJ1-5; 12 positions match TRBD1. CDR3 length: 17 amino acids. The V gene's germline CDR1 is SGHTS and CDR2 YDEGEE. The V gene end was trimmed by 4 bases and the J gene end by 0 bases; junction bases not matched to a gene: 5. In DNA form, the CDR3 reads TGTGCCAGCAGCGGGACAGGGGGCCGATTTAGCAATCAGCCCCAGCATTTT. It translates to CASSGTGGRFSNQPQHF.

The V and J genes are TRBV5-1 and TRBJ2-7, with 8 bases matching TRBD1. The trim removed 0 bases at V and 4 bases at J, leaving 3 bases unmatched. The germline CDR1 and CDR2 sequences are SGHRS and YFSETQ. This CDR3 has 14 residues. CDR3 region: CASSLGQGSYEQYF. The CDR3 region has the DNA TGCGCCAGCAGCTTGGGACAGGGGAGTTACGAGCAGTACTTC.

The chain is built from TRBV4-2 and TRBJ1-5, with D possibly TRBD1 on 5 matching bases. Trimming shortened V by 0 bases and J by 6 bases, and 9 bases separated the two germline ends. The CDR3 consists of 14 residues. Looked up from germline, CDR1 is LGHNA and CDR2 is YNFKEQ. CDR3 loop: CASSQEQVGQPQHF. The CDR3 DNA reads as TGTGCCAGCAGCCAAGAACAGGTGGGTCAGCCCCAGCATTTT.

The sample holds a few counts of this clone. This sequence joins TRBV6-1 and TRBJ1-5, with 7 bases identical to TRBD1. The trim removed 3 bases at V and 2 bases at J, leaving 7 bases unmatched. CDR1 and CDR2 (germline): MNHNS, SASEGT. This CDR3 spans 16 amino acids. CDR3 nucleotides: TGTGCCAGCAGTGAGATTGCTACAGGGGGCAATCAGCCCCAGCATTTT. Translating gives CASSEIATGGNQPQHF.

V is TRBV19 and J is TRBJ2-4; 8 bases are shared with TRBD1. The CDR3 totals 13 residues. CDR1 and CDR2 from the germline V gene are LNHDA and SQIVND (reference sequence). With 5 bases clipped from V and 7 bases from J, the junction kept 4 bases outside the gene matches. The CDR3 reads CASSATGVNIQYF. DNA for the CDR3: TGTGCCAGTAGTGCGACAGGGGTGAACATTCAGTACTTC.

The J gene is TRBJ2-1, the V gene TRBV29-1; 8 bases map to TRBD2. CDR1 and CDR2 from the germline V gene are SQVTM and ANQGSEA. CDR3 size: 12 residues. The junction had 3 bases not matched to a gene; V was cut back by 4 bases and J by 7 bases. DNA of the CDR3: TGCAGCGTTGTCCGGGAGGGTAATGAGCAGTTCTTC. It encodes CSVVREGNEQFF.

This sequence joins TRBV6-6 and TRBJ2-7; tentatively, D is TRBD1 (6 bases). The CDR3 totals 13 residues. Trimming removed 2 bases at V and 4 bases at J, with 9 bases between. The germline V gene encodes CDR1 MNHNY and CDR2 SVGAGI (reference sequence). The CDR3 bases are TGTGCCAGCAGTTACGGACAGCCGTACGAGCAGTACTTC. Translation gives CASSYGQPYEQYF.

CDR3 DNA sequence: TGTGCCAGCAGGGGTGCGCGCCGGCGGCAGTACTTC. This translates into CASRGARRRQYF. The V gene is TRBV6-1, the J gene TRBJ2-5; no clear D. The V end lost 6 bases, the J end lost 11 bases, and 16 bases lay between the germline ends. Per germline, CDR1 MNHNS and CDR2 SASEGT. CDR3 length: 12 residues.

The chain carries TRBV7-8 and TRBJ2-1, with 13 bases identical to TRBD2. Trimming cost V 5 bases and J 10 bases; bases outside gene matches: 8. The CDR3 spans 15 residues. Germline V gives CDR1 SGHVS, CDR2 FQNEAQ. As DNA, the CDR3 is TGTGCCAGCAGCAGGACTAGCGGGAGCGGTCAGGAGCAGTTCTTC. It yields the protein CASSRTSGSGQEQFF.

The CDR3 here is CASSLGWGRGNEQYF. DNA for the CDR3: TGTGCCAGCAGCTTAGGGTGGGGCAGGGGGAACGAGCAGTACTTC. J is TRBJ2-7 and V is TRBV7-6; 7 bases are a match to TRBD1. After removal of 1 base from V and 5 bases from J, the junction contained 8 bases not matched to a gene. This CDR3 is 15 amino acids long. CDR1 and CDR2 from the germline V gene are SGHVS and FNYEAQ.

The CDR3 sequence is CASSIDPLSYNEQFF. For the CDR3, the DNA is TGTGCCAGTAGTATAGATCCATTGTCCTACAATGAGCAGTTCTTC. The chain joins TRBV19 to TRBJ2-1; D gene unclear. Germline V gene data show CDR1 as LNHDA and CDR2 as SQIVND (reference sequence). The V end lost 0 bases, the J end lost 1 base, and 7 bases lay between the germline ends. The CDR3 has 15 amino acids.

The chain links TRBV2 to TRBJ1-5, with 9 positions matching TRBD1. This CDR3 region has 13 residues. Germline CDR1 reads SNHLY; CDR2 reads FYNNEI. After removal of 8 bases from V and 6 bases from J, the junction contained 5 bases not matched to a gene. For the CDR3, the DNA is TGTGCCAGCCGCCGGGACAGGGCTCAGCCCCAGCATTTT. Encoded protein: CASRRDRAQPQHF.

This clone has just a few counts. This sequence joins TRBV5-1 and TRBJ2-2, with D maybe TRBD1 (6 bases). V lost 4 bases and J lost 4, with 20 bases in between. Germline CDR1 and CDR2: SGHRS and YFSETQ. The CDR3 has 17 amino acids. CDR3 coding DNA: TGCGCCAGCAGCACGGGGACATTTTCTGGGGTCACCGGGGAGCTGTTTTTT. This sequence encodes CASSTGTFSGVTGELFF.

As DNA, the CDR3 is TGTGCCAGCAGCTTAAGCGGGGACATGGGATCTGGAAACACCATATATTTT. This gives the protein CASSLSGDMGSGNTIYF. This chain uses TRBV7-8 with TRBJ1-3; perhaps TRBD1 as D (6 bases). The CDR3 contains 17 residues. Germline V gene data show CDR1 as SGHVS and CDR2 as FQNEAQ. V lost 2 bases and J 1 base, leaving 15 bases between the germline ends.

This clone was recorded a few times. The chain employs TRBV20-1 and TRBJ1-2; D not resolved. Germline V gives CDR1 DFQATT, CDR2 SNEGSKA (reference sequence). The CDR3 is made up of 11 amino acids. This CDR3 reads CSLGLAGGYTF. In DNA form, the CDR3 reads TGCTCCCTAGGCCTAGCAGGAGGCTACACCTTC.

The V and J genes are TRBV18 and TRBJ2-7; possibly TRBD1 for D (5 bases). The CDR3 has 12 amino acids. The V gene lost 4 bases and the J gene lost 3 bases, with 7 bases spanning the gap. Germline V gives CDR1 KGHSH, CDR2 LQKENI. The DNA of the CDR3 is TGTGCCAGCTCACACGACAGCTACGAGCAGTACTTC. Translated: CASSHDSYEQYF.

The chain links TRBV6-1 to TRBJ1-1, with TRBD1 as a possible D gene (6 bases). CDR3 length equals 13 residues. Germline V gene data show CDR1 as MNHNS and CDR2 as SASEGT. V was trimmed by 8 bases and J by 1 base, leaving 11 bases between them. This CDR3 reads CASAQGWNTEAFF. The CDR3 DNA reads as TGTGCCAGCGCTCAGGGGTGGAACACTGAAGCTTTCTTT.

The chain joins TRBV10-3 to TRBJ2-7; TRBD2 matches at 12 bases. The CDR3 has 17 amino acids. Germline-derived CDR1 and CDR2 are ENHRY and SYGVKD. V was clipped by 0 bases and J by 2 bases; unmatched bases: 5. This chain's CDR3 is CAISESGRLAGAYEQYF. Written as DNA, the CDR3 is TGTGCCATCAGTGAGTCGGGACGACTAGCGGGAGCCTACGAGCAGTACTTC.

The J gene is TRBJ1-1, the V gene TRBV5-1; D is uncertain. CDR3 length: 13 amino acids. Trimming took 4 bases from V and 3 from J, leaving 10 bases between them. The germline gives CDR1 SGHRS, CDR2 YFSETQ. The CDR3 reads CASSRGGDTEAFF. CDR3 DNA sequence: TGCGCCAGCAGCCGCGGCGGGGACACTGAAGCTTTCTTT.

V gene TRBV29-1 combines with J gene TRBJ2-7; 7 positions agree with TRBD2. CDR3 length: 16 amino acids. V lost 5 bases to trimming and J lost 5 bases; unmatched junction nucleotides: 18. CDR1 SQVTM and CDR2 ANQGSEA come from the germline V gene. CDR3 in amino acids: CSVSNVVGGPQDEQYF. In DNA, the CDR3 is TGCAGCGTTTCGAACGTCGTGGGAGGGCCTCAGGACGAGCAGTACTTC.

The V gene is TRBV14, the J gene TRBJ1-2, with 10 bases that match TRBD1. V dropped 8 bases and J dropped 7; count of bases not matched to a gene: 1. The CDR3 sequence is 11 residues long. From germline, CDR1 is SGHDN and CDR2 FVKESK. CDR3 sequence (DNA): TGTGCCAGCGGGACAGGGGTTGGCTACACCTTC. This gives the protein CASGTGVGYTF.

The V call is TRBV4-1, the J call TRBJ2-7; TRBD1 aligns across 8 bases. The CDR3 sequence is 17 residues long. The V gene's germline CDR1 is MGHRA and CDR2 YSYEKL. Germline trimming cut 3 bases from V and 3 bases from J; bases unmatched to any gene: 13. The CDR3 DNA sequence: TGCGCCAGCAGCCACCCGAGGCACGGACAGGGAGGCTACGAGCAGTACTTC. This sequence encodes CASSHPRHGQGGYEQYF.